Listed below are T cell receptor beta chains from one sample, sequenced in a study of blood T cell repertoires in COVID-19. Sequencing was performed with immunoSEQ multiplex PCR; in TCRdb, only in-frame clones are kept and a portion is missing. The sample holds a few hundred thousand clones, around 90% seen once. The sample comprised peripheral blood. These receptors were obtained from a woman aged 25-40 years with acute or convalescent COVID-19. The CDR3 runs from the conserved cysteine through the conserved F or W. The D gene is left open where the match is weak. Clone size is not always given. Where it is, it says once, few, many or a class for expanded clones.

D	V	J	size	DNA	CDR3
TRBD2	TRBV7-3	TRBJ2-2	once	TGTGCCAGCAGCTCCGGACTAGCGGGAGGGGAGCTGTTTTTT	CASSSGLAGGELFF
NA	TRBV27	TRBJ1-2	once	TGTGCCAGCAGTTTGGGGGCACACTATGGCTACACCTTC	CASSLGAHYGYTF
TRBD1	TRBV19	TRBJ2-2	few	TGTGCCAGTAGTCCTGATCGGACAGGGTGGGTCGGGGAGCTGTTTTTT	CASSPDRTGWVGELFF
NA	TRBV5-6	TRBJ2-3	NA	TGTGCCAGCAGCCGCGGGTCAGGGAGGACAGATACGCAGTATTTT	CASSRGSGRTDTQYF
TRBD1	TRBV7-2	TRBJ2-1	NA	TGTGCCAGCAGCTTGACAGGGGTGGCCTACAATGAGCAGTTCTTC	CASSLTGVAYNEQFF
NA	TRBV30	TRBJ1-2	NA	TGTGCCTGCCCCGGCAAGACTTTCTATGGCTACACCTTC	CACPGKTFYGYTF
TRBD1	TRBV4-2	TRBJ2-7	NA	TGTGCCAGCAGCCAATTAGTCCGGGACAGGCTTCGCGAGCAGTACTTC	CASSQLVRDRLREQYF
NA	TRBV13	TRBJ1-1	NA	TGTGCCAGCAGCGAGGACAAGTTGAACACTGAAGCTTTCTTT	CASSEDKLNTEAFF
NA	TRBV6-2/TRBV6-3	TRBJ2-3	NA	TGTGCCAGCAGTCCCGAGGCGTTTGGGCAGTATTTT	CASSPEAFGQYF
TRBD2	TRBV6-5	TRBJ2-7	NA	TGTGCCTCAAAACGACTAGCGGACTACGAGCAGTACTTC	CASKRLADYEQYF
NA	TRBV7-9	TRBJ2-3	NA	TGTGCCAGCAGCCCCGTCACAGATACGCAGTATTTT	CASSPVTDTQYF
TRBD1	TRBV3-1/TRBV3-2	TRBJ2-7	once	TGTGCCAGCAGCCAGACGGGACAGGGACTCTACGAGCAGTACTTC	CASSQTGQGLYEQYF
NA	TRBV6-5	TRBJ1-4	NA	TGTGCCAGCAGTTACTCGGGCAGGTGGAATGAAAAACTGTTTTTT	CASSYSGRWNEKLFF
TRBD2	TRBV3-1/TRBV3-2	TRBJ2-5	NA	TGTGCCAGCAGCCAAGTCCGCGGGGGGGGTGAGACCCAGTACTTC	CASSQVRGGGETQYF
TRBD2	TRBV5-1	TRBJ2-1	NA	TGCGCCAGCAGCCCGGGACTAGCGGTGTCCAATGAGCAGTTCTTC	CASSPGLAVSNEQFF
NA	TRBV23-1	TRBJ2-1	NA	TGCGCCAGCAGTCCCCGGCGGCAGAGTTGGTTCTTC	CASSPRRQSWFF
TRBD1	TRBV6-5	TRBJ2-2	NA	TGTGCCAGCAGTTACACACAGGGGACCGGGGAGCTGTTTTTT	CASSYTQGTGELFF
NA	TRBV5-4	TRBJ2-2	NA	TGTGCCAGCAGCTTGGAAAGGAGGACCGGGGAGCTGTTTTTT	CASSLERRTGELFF
NA	TRBV4-1	TRBJ1-1	NA	TGCGCCAGCAGCCAGACAGACACTGAAGCTTTCTTT	CASSQTDTEAFF
NA	TRBV19	TRBJ2-1	NA	TGTGCCAGTAGTACCCCCCGCGTGCAGTTCTTC	CASSTPRVQFF
NA	TRBV7-6	TRBJ1-4	once	TGTGCCAGCAGCACTCAGGGGTGGGCGGATATAGAACTGTTTTTT	CASSTQGWADIELFF
NA	TRBV3-1/TRBV3-2	TRBJ2-5	NA	TGTGCCAGCAGCCTATGTGGGAGTCAAGAGACCCAGTACTTC	CASSLCGSQETQYF
TRBD1	TRBV9	TRBJ1-1	many	TGTGCCAGCAGCCCACTGTTAAGGACAGGTGGTACTGAAGCTTTCTTT	CASSPLLRTGGTEAFF
TRBD1	TRBV10-3	TRBJ1-1	NA	TGTGCCATCAGTGAGTCTGGGACAGGGGGGACTGAAGCTTTCTTT	CAISESGTGGTEAFF
TRBD2	TRBV15	TRBJ2-1	NA	TGTGCCACCGCATTATACGGGAGGGACGGAAATGAGCAGTTCTTC	CATALYGRDGNEQFF
NA	TRBV2	TRBJ1-5	few	TGTGCCAGCAGTGTAGGGAGAGGTCAGCCCCAGCATTTT	CASSVGRGQPQHF
NA	TRBV27	TRBJ1-5	NA	TGTGCCAGCAGTCCCCGACAGACCCAGCATTTT	CASSPRQTQHF
TRBD1	TRBV15	TRBJ2-7	NA	TGTGCCACCAGCAGGGACAGGGGGCTCGACGAGCAGTACTTC	CATSRDRGLDEQYF
NA	TRBV7-2	TRBJ2-7	NA	TGTGCCACAACGAACAGGCGGAACTCCTACGAGCAGTACTTC	CATTNRRNSYEQYF
TRBD2	TRBV30	TRBJ2-7	NA	TGTGCCTGGAAGTGGGGGGGTGGCTCCTACGAGCAGTACTTC	CAWKWGGGSYEQYF
NA	TRBV5-6	TRBJ1-4	NA	TGTGCCAGCAGCTTGGATGGCGGAGAAAAACTGTTTTTT	CASSLDGGEKLFF
NA	TRBV10-3	TRBJ2-1	NA	TGTGCCATCAGTGAGCCTCTAGTAAATGAGCAGTTCTTC	CAISEPLVNEQFF
NA	TRBV11-1	TRBJ2-5	NA	TGTGCCAGCAGCTTACGGGGTCAGCAAGAGACCCAGTACTTC	CASSLRGQQETQYF
NA	TRBV29-1	TRBJ1-2	once	TGCAGCGTTGTGGGGGCAGGTGGCTATGGCTACACCTTC	CSVVGAGGYGYTF
NA	TRBV11-3	TRBJ1-6	NA	TGTGCCAGCAGCTTATTACAGGCGAATTCACCCCTCCACTTT	CASSLLQANSPLHF
NA	TRBV4-3	TRBJ2-7	NA	TGCGCCAGCAGCCAAGATTTAGGACAGACCTACGAGCAGTACTTC	CASSQDLGQTYEQYF
NA	TRBV7-3	TRBJ2-1	NA	TGTGCCAGCAGCTTAACTCCCCAATCCGAGCAGTTCTTC	CASSLTPQSEQFF
NA	TRBV18	TRBJ2-2	once	TGTGCCAGCTCACCCGGACAGAACACCGGGGAGCTGTTTTTT	CASSPGQNTGELFF
TRBD1	TRBV19	TRBJ2-7	NA	TGTGCCAGTAGTATGAAGGGACAGGGGATTTCCTACGAGCAGTACTTC	CASSMKGQGISYEQYF
NA	TRBV18	TRBJ2-1	NA	TGTGCCAGCTCGATGGGGGCATACAATGAGCAGTTCTTC	CASSMGAYNEQFF
TRBD1	TRBV6-2/TRBV6-3	TRBJ2-6	NA	TGTGCCAGCAGTTTCCCGCCCCCGGGACAGGGTTTCTCTGGGGCCAACGTCCTGACTTTC	CASSFPPPGQGFSGANVLTF
NA	TRBV6-2/TRBV6-3	TRBJ2-1	NA	TGTGCCAGCAGTTCCGGGACAAAGCAGTTCTTC	CASSSGTKQFF
NA	TRBV2	TRBJ2-7	NA	TGTGCCAGCAGTTTAGGCGGTTACTACGAGCAGTACTTC	CASSLGGYYEQYF
TRBD2	TRBV7-2	TRBJ2-2	NA	TGTGCCAGCAGCTTCCCTGGGGCGGGAGACACCGGGGAGCTGTTTTTT	CASSFPGAGDTGELFF
TRBD2	TRBV30	TRBJ2-3	NA	TGTGCCTGGAGTGTATCGGCGGGAGATCGCACGCAGTATTTT	CAWSVSAGDRTQYF
TRBD2	TRBV5-4	TRBJ2-5	NA	TGTGCCAGCAGCTTGCTAGCGGGAGGAGAGACCCAGTACTTC	CASSLLAGGETQYF
TRBD2	TRBV10-3	TRBJ2-7	NA	TGTGCCATCAGTGAGACGGGACTAGCGTCGGCCGAGCAGTACTTC	CAISETGLASAEQYF
TRBD2	TRBV10-3	TRBJ2-5	NA	TGTGCCATTGGGACACGGGGGGGAGAGACCCAGTACTTC	CAIGTRGGETQYF
TRBD2	TRBV7-9	TRBJ2-1	NA	TGTGCCAGCAGCTCCAGACTAGCCGACGACCTGTACTACAATGAGCAGTTCTTC	CASSSRLADDLYYNEQFF
TRBD1	TRBV7-2	TRBJ1-2	NA	TGTGCCAGCAGAGAAACAGGGGGCCGAGCTAACTATGGCTACACCTTC	CASRETGGRANYGYTF
NA	TRBV5-1	TRBJ1-2	NA	TGCGCCAGCAGCTTGCAATTGTTCGGGACACAGAACTATGGCTACACCTTC	CASSLQLFGTQNYGYTF
NA	TRBV29-1	TRBJ2-5	NA	TGCAGCGTTGACCCGGAGTTTTTTGGGGAGACCCAGTACTTC	CSVDPEFFGETQYF
TRBD2	TRBV7-9	TRBJ2-7	NA	TGTGCCAGCAGCTCATGGGCAGGGACTAGCGGACTCGAGCAGTACTTC	CASSSWAGTSGLEQYF
TRBD1	TRBV3-1/TRBV3-2	TRBJ2-7	NA	TGTGCCAGCAGCCGAGGACAGACAGGGAACGAGCAGTACTTC	CASSRGQTGNEQYF
NA	TRBV28	TRBJ1-6	NA	TGTGCCAGCAGTTCTCGGCCAGGACTAGGTTCACCCCTCCACTTT	CASSSRPGLGSPLHF
NA	TRBV5-6	TRBJ2-3	NA	TGTGCCAGCAGCTTACCCCTGAGCGGAACTAGCACAGATACGCAGTATTTT	CASSLPLSGTSTDTQYF
TRBD2	TRBV5-4	TRBJ2-5	NA	TGTGCCAGCAGCCCACTAGCGGGAGGGAGGCAAGAGACCCAGTACTTC	CASSPLAGGRQETQYF